These 4 T cell receptor beta chains came from one sample sequenced in a study of cytomegalovirus exposure and HLA in healthy donors. In the PCR, 60 Vbeta and 13 Jbeta primers were used. Method: immunoSEQ multiplex PCR; TCRdb's copy keeps in-frame clones and lacks some. The table has 110,000 to 150,000 clones, about 80% seen once. Sequencing was done on a sample of PBMCs. All receptors come from a man between 40 and 49 years old in good health and CMV-seronegative.

The rearrangement links TRBV25-1 to TRBJ1-1; no clear D. Germline CDR1 is MGHDK and CDR2 is SYGVNS. The length of the CDR3 is 15 residues. The V and J ends lost 4 bases and 0 bases respectively, with 12 bases between them. CDR3 bases: TGTGCCAGCAGTGCCCCGGGTAGCATGAACACTGAAGCTTTCTTT. Translated, it gives CASSAPGSMNTEAFF.

The rearrangement joins TRBV19 to TRBJ1-5; D ambiguous. Deletions cut 4 bases from V and 4 bases from J, with 11 bases between. The V gene's germline CDR1 is LNHDA and CDR2 SQIVND (reference sequence). The length of the CDR3 is 14 residues. The CDR3 DNA is TGTGCCAGTAGTAAGGAGGGTCCGAATCAGCCCCAGCATTTT. Protein product: CASSKEGPNQPQHF. The whole variable domain, filled in from reference TRBV19 and TRBJ1-5, reads DGGITQSPKYLFRKEGQNVTLSCEQNLNHDAMYWYRQDPGQGLRLIYYSQIVNDFQKGDIAEGYSVSREKKESFPLTVTSAQKNPTAFYLCASSKEGPNQPQHFGDGTRLSIL.

This sequence joins TRBV29-1 and TRBJ1-1, with 9 bases aligning to TRBD1. This CDR3 is built from 13 residues. Germline V lookup: CDR1 SQVTM, CDR2 ANQGSEA. V lost 6 bases, J lost 2 bases, and 4 bases stayed unmatched. CDR3: CSVSDRGNTEAFF. The CDR3 DNA follows: TGCAGCGTGTCGGACAGGGGAAACACTGAAGCTTTCTTT.

This clone was detected only once. V is TRBV7-2 and J is TRBJ1-5; D perhaps matches TRBD1 (6 bases). Trimming left V 5 bases short and J 7 bases short, with 15 bases between. The CDR3 covers 14 residues. Per germline, CDR1 SGHTA and CDR2 FQGNSA. The CDR3 spells CASSPPYRDQPQHF. CDR3 bases: TGTGCCAGCAGCCCACCCTACAGGGACCAGCCCCAGCATTTT.